These 21 T cell receptor beta chains share one sample of origin, sequenced in a study of identical twins. TCRdb analysed the 5' RACE reads with MiXCR anew, one entry per CDR3 protein. The sample holds 120,000 to 150,000 distinct CDR3 sequences; roughly 3.5% are singletons and the top ten take 7% to 10%. The sequenced sample was memory T cells sorted from blood. These receptors all stem from a young man in good health.

This clonotype was counted at least ten times. The V and J genes are TRBV7-3 and TRBJ1-5; D gene ambiguous. V lost 1 base to trimming and J lost 7 bases, with 8 bases between them. Germline loops: CDR1 SGHTA, CDR2 FQGTGA. The CDR3 spans 13 residues. The CDR3 nucleotides read TGTGCCAGCAGCTTAAATGAAGGGCAGCCCCAGCATTTT. It encodes CASSLNEGQPQHF. Together with reference TRBV7-3 and TRBJ1-5, the CDR3 gives the full variable domain: GAGVSQTPSNKVTEKGKYVELRCDPISGHTALYWYRQSLGQGPEFLIYFQGTGAADDSGLPNDRFFAVRPEGSVSTLKIQRTERGDSAVYLCASSLNEGQPQHFGDGTRLSIL.

This clonotype showed up many times. V is TRBV20-1 and J is TRBJ1-5, with a weak D call TRBD1 (5 bases). The CDR3 consists of 16 residues. With 0 bases removed from V and 5 bases from J, the gap between germline ends came to 17 bases. Germline values: CDR1 DFQATT, CDR2 SNEGSKA (reference sequence). The CDR3 DNA is TGCAGTGCTAGAGATGGACGACAGAATCATGATCAGCCCCAGCATTTT. Its protein is CSARDGRQNHDQPQHF.

This clonotype was seen many times. The gene calls are TRBV20-1 and TRBJ2-5; weak D call: TRBD2 (5 bases). The CDR3 is made up of 15 amino acids. Trimming removed 6 bases at V and 7 bases at J, with 24 bases between. CDR1 DFQATT and CDR2 SNEGSKA come from the germline V gene (reference sequence). CDR3 sequence: CSAEASSGVLGTQYF. The CDR3 bases are TGCAGTGCCGAAGCCAGCAGCGGCGTGCTGGGGACCCAGTACTTC.

This clonotype was seen more than once but under ten times. The chain joins TRBV6-6 to TRBJ2-1; D remains ambiguous. The CDR3 contains 12 residues. The V gene lost 5 bases and the J gene lost 4 bases, with 6 bases spanning the gap. Germline V gene lookup returns CDR1 MNHNY and CDR2 SVGAGI (reference sequence). This CDR3 reads CASSPRYNEQFF. The CDR3 nucleotides read TGTGCCAGCAGTCCCCGGTACAATGAGCAGTTCTTC.

This clonotype was counted ten times or more. V gene TRBV11-2 combines with J gene TRBJ2-3; D unclear. CDR3 length: 15 residues. Deletions cut 0 bases from V and 0 bases from J, with 7 bases between. CDR1 and CDR2 from the germline V gene are SGHAT and FQNNGV. This CDR3 reads CASSLDRSSTDTQYF. For the CDR3, the DNA is TGTGCCAGCAGCTTAGATAGGAGCAGCACAGATACGCAGTATTTT. The whole variable domain, filled in from reference TRBV11-2 and TRBJ2-3, reads EAGVAQSPRYKIIEKRQSVAFWCNPISGHATLYWYQQILGQGPKLLIQFQNNGVVDDSQLPKDRFSAERLKGVDSTLKIQPAKLEDSAVYLCASSLDRSSTDTQYFGPGTRLTVL.

This clonotype was counted at least ten times. CDR3 loop: CSALRPTATQEQYF. The CDR3 bases are TGCAGTGCTCTCCGACCCACAGCCACACAGGAGCAGTACTTC. This chain links TRBV20-1 with TRBJ2-7, with unresolved D. CDR1 and CDR2 (germline): DFQATT, SNEGSKA (reference sequence). Deletions cut 5 bases from V and 7 bases from J, with 21 bases between. This CDR3 contains 14 residues.

The CDR3 bases are TGTGCCAGCAGTTACAGGGTGGGCACCGGGGAGCTGTTTTTT. Its translation: CASSYRVGTGELFF. The rearrangement joins TRBV28 to TRBJ2-2, with TRBD1 as a possible D gene (6 bases). V gave up 4 bases and J gave up 4 bases, with 10 bases separating them. This CDR3 comprises 14 residues. Germline V gene lookup returns CDR1 MDHEN and CDR2 SYDVKM.

This clonotype appeared many times. The CDR3 DNA follows: TGTGCCACCGCACGGGACAGACTGAATAATTCACCCCTCCACTTT. Encoded protein: CATARDRLNNSPLHF. The rearrangement joins TRBV6-1 to TRBJ1-6; 7 bases align to TRBD1. The trim removed 10 bases at V and 5 bases at J, leaving 11 bases unmatched. CDR3 size: 15 residues. CDR1 is MNHNS and CDR2 is SASEGT in the germline V gene.

This clonotype was detected ten times or more. This chain joins TRBV5-1 and TRBJ2-3; no clear D. Germline loops: CDR1 SGHRS, CDR2 YFSETQ. The V and J ends lost 4 bases and 4 bases respectively, with 16 bases between them. The CDR3 is 15 amino acids. CDR3 loop: CASSEPGPSSDTQYF. As DNA, the CDR3 is TGCGCCAGCAGCGAGCCGGGCCCCTCTTCAGATACGCAGTATTTT.

The CDR3 region has the DNA TGTGCCAGCAGTTACTCTACAAAGTATTCACCCCTCCACTTT. Translating gives CASSYSTKYSPLHF. The chain combines TRBV6-5 with TRBJ1-6; D remains unclear. Germline V gene sequence: CDR1 MNHEY, CDR2 SVGAGI. V lost 0 bases, J lost 8 bases, and 8 bases lay in between. CDR3 length: 14 residues.

The chain carries TRBV11-3 and TRBJ1-3; D not resolved. Germline loops: CDR1 SGHNT, CDR2 YENEEA. The CDR3 runs to 17 residues. Deletions cut 5 bases from V and 8 bases from J, with 25 bases between. The CDR3 region has the DNA TGTGCCAGCAGCCCAACAACCTTGGAGGGTATGCGAGACACCATATATTTT. This sequence encodes CASSPTTLEGMRDTIYF.

This clonotype has a count of ten or more. This sequence joins TRBV12-3 or TRBV12-4 and TRBJ2-2; possibly TRBD1 for D (6 bases). CDR3 size: 15 residues. V shed 7 bases and J shed 3 bases, with 15 bases lying between them. CDR3 protein: CASTERQGHTGELFF. CDR3 DNA sequence: TGTGCCAGCACCGAACGGCAGGGGCACACCGGGGAGCTGTTTTTT.

This clonotype was seen many times. The genes are TRBV9 and TRBJ2-7; the match to TRBD2 covers 9 bases. The CDR3 is 17 amino acids. Germline-derived CDR1 and CDR2 are SGDLS and YYNGEE. The trim removed 0 bases at V and 6 bases at J, leaving 13 bases unmatched. The CDR3 protein is CASSVGSAAGGPREQYF. For the CDR3, the DNA is TGTGCCAGCAGCGTAGGCTCGGCGGCGGGAGGGCCTCGCGAGCAGTACTTC.

This clonotype showed up many times. The gene calls are TRBV20-1 and TRBJ2-4; D is possibly TRBD2 (6 bases). The CDR3 contains 14 residues. Germline CDR1 reads DFQATT; CDR2 reads SNEGSKA (reference sequence). The ends were cut back, 5 bases at V and 4 bases at J, with 15 bases in the middle. The CDR3 loop reads CSAARRDSKNIQYF. The CDR3 nucleotides are TGCAGTGCTGCGCGCCGGGACTCTAAAAACATTCAGTACTTC.

The table lists this clonotype with many counts. The chain links TRBV12-3 or TRBV12-4 to TRBJ2-2; the D is unclear. Trimming pared 5 bases from V and 6 bases from J, leaving 13 bases between. The CDR3 sequence is 14 residues long. CDR3: CASSLKAGPGELFF. CDR3 sequence (DNA): TGTGCCAGCAGTCTCAAGGCTGGCCCCGGGGAGCTGTTTTTT.

The sample holds many counts of this clonotype. The genes are TRBV7-8 and TRBJ2-7; 7 nucleotides agree with TRBD1. V shed 10 bases, J shed 5 bases, and the junction held 11 bases outside the gene matches. In germline, CDR1 is SGHVS, CDR2 FQNEAQ. The CDR3 has 13 amino acids. DNA for the CDR3: TGTGCCACAACCGGGACAGAGTCCCACGAGCAGTACGTC. Residues: CATTGTESHEQYV.

The table lists this clonotype with many counts. The chain recombines TRBV7-3 with TRBJ2-1; D is possibly TRBD2 (5 bases). V was cut by 5 bases and J by 2 bases, with 13 bases left in between. The CDR3 totals 15 residues. The V gene's germline CDR1 is SGHTA and CDR2 FQGTGA. The CDR3 is CASSPERSAYNEQFF. The CDR3, as DNA: TGTGCCAGCAGCCCTGAGCGGTCTGCCTACAATGAGCAGTTCTTC.

Many counts were recorded for this clonotype. The rearrangement uses TRBV7-8 and TRBJ1-1, with D hard to call. This CDR3 contains 13 residues. Per germline, CDR1 SGHVS and CDR2 FQNEAQ. The V end was cut by 1 base, the J end by 4 bases, with 7 bases between. The CDR3 DNA reads TGTGCCAGCAGCTTAGAGGTTGTCACTGAAGCTTTCTTT. It is translated as CASSLEVVTEAFF.

This clonotype was counted ten times or more. The V and J genes are TRBV10-2 and TRBJ2-5, with no clear D. This CDR3 is 15 amino acids long. The V gene's germline CDR1 is WSHSY and CDR2 SAAADI. The V and J ends lost 3 bases and 1 base respectively, with 12 bases between them. This chain's CDR3 is CASSDLGEAQETQYF. The CDR3 nucleotides read TGCGCCAGCAGTGATTTAGGAGAGGCCCAAGAGACCCAGTACTTC.

With regard to this clonotype: A much larger clone lies one base from this, so it may be a read error. V and J are TRBV28 and TRBJ2-1; 10 bases align to TRBD2. The V gene end was trimmed by 10 bases and the J gene end by 15 bases; junction bases not matched to a gene: 9. The CDR3 is made up of 11 amino acids. Germline assignment: CDR1 MDHEN and CDR2 SYDVKM. The CDR3 coding sequence is TGTGCCACCAGGTATAGCGGGAGGAGGTTCTTC. Its protein is CATRYSGRRFF.

Many counts were recorded for this clonotype. The rearrangement uses TRBV6-2 or TRBV6-3 and TRBJ2-7, with TRBD2 matching 9 bases. The V gene end was trimmed by 7 bases and the J gene end by 2 bases; junction bases not matched to a gene: 6. The germline CDR1 and CDR2 sequences are MNHEY and SVGEGT. This CDR3 comprises 14 residues. The CDR3 spells CASTQTSGPYEQYF. For the CDR3, the DNA is TGTGCCAGCACTCAAACTAGCGGGCCCTACGAGCAGTACTTC.